The 10 T cell receptor beta chains reported below all come from one sample, sequenced in a study of T cells in Graves' hyperthyroidism and ophthalmopathy. There were TCR beta CDR3 regions amplified from RNA transcripts. HTBI primers were used for first-round RT-PCR of the TCR CDR3. TCRdb re-derived calls from the multiplex PCR reads in MiXCR, one entry per CDR3 protein. The sample carries hundreds of thousands of distinct CDR3 sequences, about 14% recorded once. Sequencing used blood. The receptors here all came from a woman aged 45-65 years with Graves' ophthalmopathy.

This clonotype has only a few counts. The V call is TRBV19, the J call TRBJ2-5; no definite D call. The CDR3 runs 14 residues. Trimming cost V 4 bases and J 2 bases, with 11 bases left between them. Germline lookup yields CDR1 LNHDA and CDR2 SQIVND (reference sequence). The CDR3 is CASSTTWDQETQYF. DNA for the CDR3: TGTGCCAGTAGTACCACATGGGATCAAGAGACCCAGTACTTC.

This clonotype has more than one count but fewer than ten. The chain has TRBV5-1 and TRBJ2-3, with D possibly matching TRBD2 (6 bases). V was pared by 0 bases and J by 2 bases, with 13 bases between. CDR1 is SGHRS, CDR2 YFSETQ, per germline. This CDR3 spans 16 amino acids. DNA for the CDR3: TGCGCCAGCAGCTTGGCCACTAGCCGACTCACAGATACGCAGTATTTT. Translated: CASSLATSRLTDTQYF.

This clonotype was picked up a small number of times. The V and J genes are TRBV7-3 and TRBJ1-2; 8 nucleotides agree with TRBD1. Unmatched junction bases numbered 11, after V lost 4 bases and J lost 10 bases. The CDR3 has 14 amino acids. Germline lookup yields CDR1 SGHTA and CDR2 FQGTGA. The CDR3 is CASSSGTGYGDYTF. In DNA form, the CDR3 reads TGTGCCAGCAGCTCGGGGACAGGATATGGGGACTACACCTTC.

This clonotype was observed at least ten times. The V call is TRBV12-3 or TRBV12-4, the J call TRBJ2-3; 10 bases agree with TRBD2. After removal of 4 bases from V and 12 bases from J, the junction contained 4 bases not matched to a gene. The CDR3 consists of 12 residues. CDR3 in amino acids: CASSSGLASQYF. CDR3 nucleotides: TGTGCCAGCAGTTCGGGACTAGCGAGTCAGTATTTT.

This clonotype was observed many times. The chain joins TRBV6-1 to TRBJ2-2, with D possibly being TRBD2 (5 bases). Germline CDR1 MNHNS, CDR2 SASEGT. The CDR3 length is 16 residues. The ends were cut back, 5 bases at V and 5 bases at J, with 18 bases in the middle. CDR3: CASSYGSSWITGELFF. In DNA, the CDR3 is TGTGCCAGCAGTTACGGATCTAGCTGGATTACCGGGGAGCTGTTTTTT.

At least ten counts were recorded for this clonotype. V gene TRBV24-1 combines with J gene TRBJ1-4, with D tentatively TRBD1 (6 bases). Germline V lookup: CDR1 KGHDR, CDR2 SFDVKD. With 1 base removed from V and 0 bases from J, the gap between germline ends came to 8 bases. The CDR3 runs to 16 residues. CDR3 coding DNA: TGTGCCACCAGTGATTTAGGACAGCCAACTAATGAAAAACTGTTTTTT. Encoded protein: CATSDLGQPTNEKLFF.

This clonotype occurred a few times. The rearrangement links TRBV5-1 to TRBJ2-7; a weak D match, TRBD2 (5 bases). This CDR3 has 16 amino acids. The ends were cut back, 0 bases at V and 0 bases at J, with 13 bases in the middle. Per germline, CDR1 SGHRS and CDR2 YFSETQ. The CDR3 bases are TGCGCCAGCAGCTTGGTTCCCAGCGGAAGCTCCTACGAGCAGTACTTC. Residues: CASSLVPSGSSYEQYF.

This clonotype was detected ten times or more. The chain couples TRBV12-3 or TRBV12-4 to TRBJ2-2; D gene unclear. CDR3 size: 15 residues. The V gene lost 3 bases and the J gene lost 7 bases, with 15 bases spanning the gap. The CDR3 spells CASSFNVLLVGELFF. The CDR3 nucleotides are TGTGCCAGCAGTTTTAACGTCCTCTTGGTCGGGGAGCTGTTTTTT.

This clonotype has ten or more counts. The chain joins TRBV12-3 or TRBV12-4 to TRBJ2-1, with D possibly matching TRBD1 (6 bases). The germline V and J ends were trimmed by 7 bases and 9 bases, with 19 bases remaining between them. The CDR3 has 14 residues. The CDR3 loop reads CASIIGTPWGEQFF. In nucleotides, the CDR3 is TGTGCCAGCATCATCGGGACACCCTGGGGTGAGCAGTTCTTC.

This chain uses TRBV30 with TRBJ1-1, with TRBD1 identical over 7 bases. From germline, CDR1 is GTSNPN and CDR2 SVGIG (reference sequence). Unmatched junction bases numbered 4, after V lost 1 base and J lost 2 bases. The CDR3 is 14 residues long. This chain's CDR3 is CAWSGTGQNTEAFF. CDR3 nucleotide sequence: TGTGCCTGGAGTGGGACAGGTCAAAACACTGAAGCTTTCTTT.